This T cell receptor beta chain was observed in a study of T cells in Graves' hyperthyroidism and ophthalmopathy. CDR3 length equals 16 residues. V gave up 3 bases and J gave up 4 bases; unmatched junction bases: 8. Germline lookup yields CDR1 SNHLY and CDR2 FYNNEI. Researchers took RNA transcripts and amplified the TCR beta CDR3 regions from them. HTBI primers were employed in a first-round RT-PCR of the TCR CDR3. TCRdb independently ran MiXCR on the multiplex PCR reads; one entry per CDR3 protein. The table lists approximately 300,000 distinct CDR3 sequences, about 17% of them singletons. This TCR was sampled from a woman aged 55 to 70 with Graves' ophthalmopathy. The sample consisted of blood. The chain employs TRBV2 and TRBJ1-5; 8 positions match TRBD1. Here the CDR3 DNA reads TGTGCCAGCAGTGACCCTAGGGGACAGGTTAATCAGCCCCAGCATTTT. It encodes CASSDPRGQVNQPQHF.